Sequencing of this TCR beta chain was carried out in a study of blood T cell repertoires in COVID-19. V gave up 5 bases and J gave up 3 bases, with 10 bases separating them. Germline V lookup: CDR1 LNHDA, CDR2 SQIVND (reference sequence). The CDR3 spans 13 residues. Sequenced by immunoSEQ multiplex PCR; TCRdb stores in-frame clones only, minus some. The profile covers 300,000 or so clones, with around 88% appearing a single time and 6.9% taken by the ten largest. This TCR was recovered from a woman aged 25 to 39 who had recovered from COVID-19. The sample consisted of peripheral blood. J is TRBJ1-1 and V is TRBV19; D may be TRBD1 (5 bases). CDR3 bases: TGTGCCAGTAGTGTGACAGCCTACACTGAAGCTTTCTTT. Translated, it gives CASSVTAYTEAFF.